One and the same sample provided the 32 T cell receptor beta chains below, sequenced in a study of blood T cell repertoires in COVID-19. The data were produced by immunoSEQ multiplex PCR, yet TCRdb's version contains in-frame clones alone and is incomplete. This sample has approximately 210,000 clones; 87% occur once, and the top ten carry about 1.9%. The sequenced sample consisted of peripheral blood. These TCRs come from a man aged 35-49 years with active or convalescent COVID-19.

The rearrangement links TRBV13 to TRBJ2-1; 8 nucleotides align to TRBD2. The J segment lost 6 bases and the V segment lost 1 base, leaving 8 bases of the junction unmatched. There are 16 residues in the CDR3. Germline CDR1 PRHDT, CDR2 FYEKMQ (reference sequence). The CDR3 loop reads CASSLAGLAGPNEQFF. The CDR3 coding sequence is TGTGCCAGCAGCTTAGCGGGGCTAGCGGGTCCCAATGAGCAGTTCTTC.

CDR3 DNA: TGCGCCAGCAGCTTGGGATCGGGGAAAACTGGAAACACCATATATTTT. It is translated as CASSLGSGKTGNTIYF. The chain employs TRBV5-1 and TRBJ1-3; D gene ambiguous. This CDR3 is 16 amino acids long. V lost 0 bases and J lost 2, with 12 bases in between. Germline V gene lookup returns CDR1 SGHRS and CDR2 YFSETQ.

This chain connects TRBV3-1 (or the pseudogene TRBV3-2) to TRBJ1-2; 8 bases align to TRBD1. CDR3 length equals 14 residues. V lost 4 bases, J lost 7 bases, and 8 bases stayed unmatched. CDR1 is LGHDT, CDR2 YNNKEL, per germline (reference sequence). CDR3 DNA: TGTGCCAGCAGCCGTGGACAGGGAGCTCGTGGCTACACCTTC. It is translated as CASSRGQGARGYTF.

This chain connects TRBV9 to TRBJ1-3; D is undetermined. Germline CDR1 is SGDLS and CDR2 is YYNGEE. This CDR3 is built from 17 residues. V lost 0 bases to trimming and J lost 4 bases, with 17 bases between them. Here the CDR3 DNA reads TGTGCCAGCAGCGTAGTAAGCGGGCTTTCAGCCGGAAACACCATATATTTT. It yields the protein CASSVVSGLSAGNTIYF.

The chain is built from TRBV11-3 and TRBJ2-1; 10 bases line up with TRBD1. From germline, CDR1 is SGHNT and CDR2 YENEEA. V gave up 5 bases and J gave up 0 bases; unmatched junction bases: 4. The CDR3 is 16 amino acids. The DNA for the CDR3 is TGTGCCAGCAGCCATCGGACAGGGGGCTCCTACAATGAGCAGTTCTTC. Amino acid sequence: CASSHRTGGSYNEQFF.

V and J are TRBV18 and TRBJ1-1, with 7 bases that match TRBD1. V lost 10 bases to trimming and J lost 0 bases; unmatched junction nucleotides: 14. Germline V CDR1 and CDR2: KGHSH, LQKENI. The CDR3 loop spans 16 amino acids. As DNA, the CDR3 is TGTGCCACCTCCCGTCGACAGGGCTACATGAACACTGAAGCTTTCTTT. It codes for CATSRRQGYMNTEAFF.

The chain joins TRBV6-2 or TRBV6-3 to TRBJ2-1; 13 bases fit TRBD2. CDR3 size: 16 residues. V trimming: 2 bases; J trimming: 7 bases; junction bases outside the gene matches: 5. Germline-derived CDR1 and CDR2 are MNHEY and SVGEGT. CDR3 DNA: TGTGCCAGCAGTTACCCTACTAGCGGGAGGGGGAATGAGCAGTTCTTC. This codes for CASSYPTSGRGNEQFF.

This chain joins TRBV29-1 and TRBJ1-2, with D possibly being TRBD1 (6 bases). Between the trimmed V and J ends, which lost 5 bases and 4 bases, there was a span of 14 bases. Per germline, CDR1 SQVTM and CDR2 ANQGSEA. The CDR3 totals 13 residues. The CDR3 region is CSVIDRKTYGYTF. Written as DNA, the CDR3 is TGCAGCGTTATAGACAGGAAGACCTATGGCTACACCTTC.

The rearrangement links TRBV15 to TRBJ1-3, with a tentative D call TRBD1 (5 bases). Trimming removed 4 bases at V and 2 bases at J, with 9 bases between. This CDR3 has 14 residues. Germline values: CDR1 LNHNV, CDR2 YYDKDF (reference sequence). CDR3 nucleotides: TGTGCCACCAGCAATCCGGGGGCTGGAAACACCATATATTTT. Its protein product is CATSNPGAGNTIYF.

The V and J genes are TRBV2 and TRBJ2-3; 7 bases are a match to TRBD2. Germline V gene lookup returns CDR1 SNHLY and CDR2 FYNNEI. J lost 2 bases, V lost 7 bases, and 9 bases had no gene match. The CDR3 consists of 15 residues. CDR3 nucleotides: TGTGCCAGCAAGGAGGCTAGCGGAACCACAGATACGCAGTATTTT. Its translation: CASKEASGTTDTQYF.

The chain carries TRBV5-1 and TRBJ1-1, with 9 bases identical to TRBD1. The CDR3 runs 17 residues. Germline V CDR1 and CDR2: SGHRS, YFSETQ. The J segment lost 0 bases and the V segment lost 4 bases, leaving 10 bases of the junction unmatched. CDR3 nucleotides: TGCGCCAGCAGCCCGAGCACGGGACAGGGATTGAACACTGAAGCTTTCTTT. This codes for CASSPSTGQGLNTEAFF.

CDR3 sequence: CASSFKTGGTGELFF. CDR3 bases: TGTGCCAGCAGCTTTAAGACGGGAGGCACCGGGGAGCTGTTTTTT. The chain combines TRBV7-2 with TRBJ2-2, with 7 bases aligning to TRBD2. This CDR3 region has 15 residues. The junction had 5 bases not matched to a gene; V was cut back by 3 bases and J by 4 bases. Germline values: CDR1 SGHTA, CDR2 FQGNSA.

The genes are TRBV30 and TRBJ1-1; perhaps TRBD1 as D (5 bases). Trimming stripped 0 bases from V and 1 base from J, with 18 bases between. Germline CDR1 GTSNPN, CDR2 SVGIG (reference sequence). The CDR3 is made up of 17 amino acids. The CDR3 reads CAWSVLSDSLKNTEAFF. As DNA, the CDR3 is TGTGCCTGGAGTGTACTTTCCGACAGCCTAAAGAACACTGAAGCTTTCTTT.

This clone was found a few times. The V gene is TRBV5-1, the J gene TRBJ1-3; no reliable D call. Trimming removed 1 base at V and 2 bases at J, with 7 bases between. The CDR3 has 14 amino acids. Germline-derived CDR1 and CDR2 are SGHRS and YFSETQ. Written as DNA, the CDR3 is TGCGCCAGCAGCTTGAGTAGTCCTGGAAACACCATATATTTT. Amino acid sequence: CASSLSSPGNTIYF.

The count of this clone is one. The V gene is TRBV5-1, the J gene TRBJ1-2; 10 positions match TRBD1. The CDR3 totals 14 residues. CDR1 is SGHRS, CDR2 YFSETQ, per germline. V lost 3 bases to trimming and J lost 6 bases; unmatched junction nucleotides: 5. CDR3 sequence: CASSSVGQGNGYTF. In DNA form, the CDR3 reads TGCGCCAGCAGCTCTGTGGGACAGGGGAATGGCTACACCTTC.

The sample holds one count of this clone. The chain is built from TRBV3-1 (or the pseudogene TRBV3-2) and TRBJ1-6, with D maybe TRBD1 (5 bases). The germline V gene has CDR1 LGHDT and CDR2 YNNKEL (reference sequence). This CDR3 comprises 18 residues. Trimming removed 0 bases from V and 0 bases from J, with 12 bases in between. CDR3 loop: CASSQDWGQSSYNSPLHF. The CDR3, as DNA: TGTGCCAGCAGCCAAGATTGGGGCCAGAGCTCCTATAATTCACCCCTCCACTTT.

Here the CDR3 DNA reads TGTGCCAGTAGTATGGGACAGGTGAACTATGGCTACACCTTC. It translates to CASSMGQVNYGYTF. J is TRBJ1-2 and V is TRBV19; the match to TRBD1 covers 8 bases. Germline CDR1 LNHDA, CDR2 SQIVND (reference sequence). The ends lost 3 bases at V and 2 bases at J; junction bases unmatched: 2. The CDR3 extends over 14 amino acids.

The chain couples TRBV7-8 to TRBJ2-7, with a possible D match to TRBD1 (6 bases). This CDR3 comprises 12 residues. The V end was cut by 8 bases, the J end by 4 bases, with 12 bases between. Germline V gene sequence: CDR1 SGHVS, CDR2 FQNEAQ. The chain's CDR3 is CASARGWYEQYF. The CDR3, as DNA: TGTGCCAGCGCCAGGGGTTGGTACGAGCAGTACTTC.

The chain joins TRBV7-3 to TRBJ2-7; 10 bases line up with TRBD2. V was pared by 5 bases and J by 2 bases, with 6 bases of the junction left unmatched. Per the germline V gene, CDR1 is SGHTA and CDR2 is FQGTGA. The CDR3 length is 15 residues. The DNA for the CDR3 is TGTGCCAGCAGCCCAGGACTAGCGGATACCTACGAGCAGTACTTC. Translating it yields CASSPGLADTYEQYF.

The genes are TRBV11-2 and TRBJ2-7, with TRBD1 as a possible D gene (6 bases). There are 15 residues in the CDR3. V was clipped by 5 bases and J by 0 bases, with 14 bases between them. CDR1 is SGHAT and CDR2 is FQNNGV in the germline V gene. CDR3: CASSALQGFSYEQYF. The CDR3 region has the DNA TGTGCCAGCAGCGCACTACAGGGATTCTCCTACGAGCAGTACTTC.

The V gene is TRBV27, the J gene TRBJ1-5; 9 bases fit TRBD1. The CDR3 spans 15 residues. Germline V gene lookup returns CDR1 MNHEY and CDR2 SMNVEV (reference sequence). Losses at the gene ends were 6 bases for V and 3 bases for J; bases not matched to a gene: 6. In DNA, the CDR3 is TGTGCCAGCAGAGCCGGGACAGGGTTCAATCAGCCCCAGCATTTT. It translates to CASRAGTGFNQPQHF.

The rearrangement links TRBV12-5 to TRBJ1-4; 9 bases are shared with TRBD1. From germline, CDR1 is LGHNT and CDR2 FRNRAP. CDR3 size: 15 residues. V lost 7 bases, J lost 5 bases, and 8 bases stayed unmatched. CDR3 loop: CASAPTGGDNEKLFF. The CDR3 bases are TGTGCTAGTGCCCCCACAGGGGGCGACAATGAAAAACTGTTTTTT. The variable domain in full, completed from reference TRBV12-5 and TRBJ1-4, reads DARVTQTPRHKVTEMGQEVTMRCQPILGHNTVFWYRQTMMQGLELLAYFRNRAPLDDSGMPKDRFSAEMPDATLATLKIQPSEPRDSAVYFCASAPTGGDNEKLFFGSGTQLSVL.

The chain links TRBV5-4 to TRBJ2-7, with unresolved D. Germline CDR1 is SGHNT and CDR2 is YYREEE (reference sequence). The CDR3 covers 13 residues. Trimming removed 2 bases from V and 2 bases from J, with 8 bases in between. CDR3 sequence (DNA): TGTGCCAGCAGCTTTGACATAACCTACGAGCAGTACTTC. Its translation: CASSFDITYEQYF.

The chain employs TRBV5-1 and TRBJ2-2; perhaps TRBD1 as D (5 bases). Trimming took 0 bases from V and 3 from J, leaving 12 bases between them. This CDR3 has 16 amino acids. CDR1 and CDR2 from the germline V gene are SGHRS and YFSETQ. The CDR3, as DNA: TGCGCCAGCAGCTTGGAGGGCAGGGTGGACACCGGGGAGCTGTTTTTT. Its protein product is CASSLEGRVDTGELFF. The full variable domain, with the rest looked up from reference TRBV5-1 and TRBJ2-2, is KAGVTQTPRYLIKTRGQQVTLSCSPISGHRSVSWYQQTPGQGLQFLFEYFSETQRNKGNFPGRFSGRQFSNSRSEMNVSTLELGDSALYLCASSLEGRVDTGELFFGEGSRLTVL.

The V and J genes are TRBV24-1 and TRBJ1-1, with D unresolved. This CDR3 region has 14 residues. Germline V gene lookup returns CDR1 KGHDR and CDR2 SFDVKD. Trimming took off 3 bases at V and 0 bases at J, with 7 bases between the two ends. The CDR3, as DNA: TGTGCCACCAGTGATGCAGGTATGAACACTGAAGCTTTCTTT. It specifies CATSDAGMNTEAFF.

The chain uses TRBV19 and TRBJ2-3, with D perhaps TRBD1 (6 bases). The CDR3 has 15 residues. Germline V gene lookup returns CDR1 LNHDA and CDR2 SQIVND (reference sequence). With 4 bases removed from V and 3 bases from J, the gap between germline ends came to 14 bases. CDR3 DNA: TGTGCCAGTAGTACACAGGGTTCTCTGACAGATACGCAGTATTTT. The encoded protein is CASSTQGSLTDTQYF.

This chain links TRBV28 with TRBJ1-2; TRBD1 is a possible D gene (5 bases). Trimming took 8 bases from V and 6 from J, leaving 16 bases between them. Germline-derived CDR1 and CDR2 are MDHEN and SYDVKM. This CDR3 is 13 amino acids long. CDR3 nucleotide sequence: TGTGCCAGCGCCTGGGGGGGGACCGATGGCTACACCTTC. This encodes CASAWGGTDGYTF.

This chain links TRBV4-1 with TRBJ2-7; maybe TRBD1 (8 bases). The CDR3 has 14 amino acids. Per the germline V gene, CDR1 is MGHRA and CDR2 is YSYEKL. Trimming stripped 5 bases from V and 3 bases from J, with 14 bases between. The CDR3, as DNA: TGCGCCAGCAGCGAGAACAGGGGGGGCTACGAGCAGTACTTC. Amino acid sequence: CASSENRGGYEQYF.

The V and J genes are TRBV19 and TRBJ1-5, with a tentative D call TRBD1 (6 bases). The CDR3 contains 18 residues. With 1 base removed from V and 0 bases from J, the gap between germline ends came to 16 bases. Germline assignment: CDR1 LNHDA and CDR2 SQIVND (reference sequence). The CDR3 DNA sequence: TGTGCCAGTAGTATAGCGCCGATACAGGGTTATAGCAATCAGCCCCAGCATTTT. Translation: CASSIAPIQGYSNQPQHF.

The chain joins TRBV28 to TRBJ1-5; D may be TRBD1 (5 bases). The germline V gene encodes CDR1 MDHEN and CDR2 SYDVKM. V shed 2 bases and J shed 0 bases, with 8 bases lying between them. The CDR3 is 15 residues long. The CDR3 region is CASSLGAPSNQPQHF. The CDR3, as DNA: TGTGCCAGCAGTTTAGGGGCCCCTAGCAATCAGCCCCAGCATTTT.

The CDR3 coding sequence is TGTGCCAGCAGCCCACAGGTCGTTTCTGGAAACACCATATATTTT. Its translation is CASSPQVVSGNTIYF. The rearrangement uses TRBV6-5 and TRBJ1-3, with D possibly being TRBD1 (5 bases). CDR3 length: 15 residues. Looked up from germline, CDR1 is MNHEY and CDR2 is SVGAGI. V was cut by 6 bases and J by 1 base, with 13 bases left in between.

This clone has only one observation. The genes are TRBV5-1 and TRBJ1-1; 7 nucleotides agree with TRBD1. The length of the CDR3 is 16 residues. Germline V gene data show CDR1 as SGHRS and CDR2 as YFSETQ. The junction had 9 bases not matched to a gene; V was cut back by 3 bases and J by 1 base. The CDR3 protein is CASSSQGVGKNTEAFF. CDR3 nucleotide sequence: TGCGCCAGCAGCTCCCAGGGGGTCGGTAAGAACACTGAAGCTTTCTTT.